This TCR beta chain was profiled in a study of identical twins' blood T cells. Study findings and constraints: Each donor's most abundant TCRbeta clonotypes shared more CDR3 sequences with her twin than unrelated donors. Shared CDR3 clonotype counts between two donors mainly tracked the product of their cloneset sizes, twins included.

Three pairs of healthy female monozygous twins were the donors. A remark on this clonotype: Its matching antigen is unknown.

Trimming stripped 4 bases from V and 1 base from J, with 10 bases between. Germline V lookup: CDR1 LGHNA, CDR2 YSLEER. This CDR3 comprises 14 residues. TCRdb recomputed calls from the 5' RACE reads with MiXCR, one row per CDR3 protein. The sample consists of around 380,000 distinct CDR3 sequences, roughly 28% of them appearing once. V and J are TRBV4-3 and TRBJ1-1; D call uncertain. Sequenced material: PBMCs. This receptor was obtained from a woman aged 18-50 years in good health. CDR3 sequence reads: CASSLHGRNTEAFF. The CDR3 region has the DNA TGCGCCAGCAGCCTTCATGGCCGGAACACTGAAGCTTTCTTT.